This T cell receptor beta chain came from a study of quantifying T cell responses using KT2 cells. Study overall: RNA was reverse transcribed with TCR alpha and beta constant-region primers. Regarding the study as a whole: The number of KT2 alpha and beta sequences was a linear function of input KT2 cells.

The cDNA 3' end received a ligated oligonucleotide with a UMI. First-round PCR used 4 cycles and beta primers RC1.1 and RC1.2 covering TRBC1 and TRBC2. TCRdb itself ran the UMI-ligation and nested PCR reads through MiXCR, one entry per CDR3 protein. The sample shows around 44,000 distinct CDR3 sequences, over 15% of them seen only once. V shed 5 bases and J 7 bases; nucleotides not matched to a gene: 8. The CDR3 is made up of 14 amino acids. CDR1 DFQATT and CDR2 SNEGSKA come from the germline V gene (reference sequence). With regard to this clonotype: What it binds is not known.

Unfractionated PBMC were spiked with known numbers of KT2 clone cells. This TCR was sampled from a human donor. The chain couples TRBV20-1 to TRBJ2-1; 10 bases are shared with TRBD2. Sequenced: PBMCs spiked with cells of the T cell clone KT2. CDR3 nucleotides: TGCAGTGCTCTTAGCGGGAGGAGATGGAATGAGCAGTTCTTC. Amino acid sequence: CSALSGRRWNEQFF.